The clone carrying this T cell receptor beta chain was observed a handful of times. Its antigen is not known. At the DNA level, this CDR3 is encoded by other sequences in the same sample as well. These data are taken from a study of T cell responses to AZD1222 COVID-19 vaccine. Study conclusions and caveats: Dominant at 160-218 and 743-854, vaccine-associated CD4 TCRs also spanned spike. Donors in the cohort were predominantly white British and more often female, and clonal diversity was possibly underestimated. Unmutated variant regions are reportedly the target of nearly half of TCRs that are spike-specific. The study identified only five to seven AZD1222 recipients as seropositive at baseline.

The germline V gene has CDR1 GTSNPN and CDR2 SVGIG (reference sequence). Trimming removed 0 bases from V and 1 base from J, with 7 bases in between. The CDR3 contains 14 residues. Clones were sequenced by immunoSEQ multiplex PCR, and TCRdb holds only the in-frame ones, with some missing. Among 150,000 or so clones, about 91% were seen once, and the ten largest hold 2.2%. The source was peripheral blood, collected on day 0 of AZD1222 vaccination. The gene calls are TRBV30 and TRBJ1-3; D gene unclear. This clonotype was obtained from an adult in good health. The CDR3: CAWSVGGSGNTIYF. The CDR3 nucleotides read TGTGCCTGGAGTGTAGGTGGATCTGGAAACACCATATATTTT. The entire variable domain, with the rest obtained from reference TRBV30 and TRBJ1-3, is as follows: SQTIHQWPATLVQPVGSPLSLECTVEGTSNPNLYWYRQAAGRGLQLLFYSVGIGQISSEVPQNLSASRPQDRQFILSSKKLLLSDSGFYLCAWSVGGSGNTIYFGEGSWLTVV.